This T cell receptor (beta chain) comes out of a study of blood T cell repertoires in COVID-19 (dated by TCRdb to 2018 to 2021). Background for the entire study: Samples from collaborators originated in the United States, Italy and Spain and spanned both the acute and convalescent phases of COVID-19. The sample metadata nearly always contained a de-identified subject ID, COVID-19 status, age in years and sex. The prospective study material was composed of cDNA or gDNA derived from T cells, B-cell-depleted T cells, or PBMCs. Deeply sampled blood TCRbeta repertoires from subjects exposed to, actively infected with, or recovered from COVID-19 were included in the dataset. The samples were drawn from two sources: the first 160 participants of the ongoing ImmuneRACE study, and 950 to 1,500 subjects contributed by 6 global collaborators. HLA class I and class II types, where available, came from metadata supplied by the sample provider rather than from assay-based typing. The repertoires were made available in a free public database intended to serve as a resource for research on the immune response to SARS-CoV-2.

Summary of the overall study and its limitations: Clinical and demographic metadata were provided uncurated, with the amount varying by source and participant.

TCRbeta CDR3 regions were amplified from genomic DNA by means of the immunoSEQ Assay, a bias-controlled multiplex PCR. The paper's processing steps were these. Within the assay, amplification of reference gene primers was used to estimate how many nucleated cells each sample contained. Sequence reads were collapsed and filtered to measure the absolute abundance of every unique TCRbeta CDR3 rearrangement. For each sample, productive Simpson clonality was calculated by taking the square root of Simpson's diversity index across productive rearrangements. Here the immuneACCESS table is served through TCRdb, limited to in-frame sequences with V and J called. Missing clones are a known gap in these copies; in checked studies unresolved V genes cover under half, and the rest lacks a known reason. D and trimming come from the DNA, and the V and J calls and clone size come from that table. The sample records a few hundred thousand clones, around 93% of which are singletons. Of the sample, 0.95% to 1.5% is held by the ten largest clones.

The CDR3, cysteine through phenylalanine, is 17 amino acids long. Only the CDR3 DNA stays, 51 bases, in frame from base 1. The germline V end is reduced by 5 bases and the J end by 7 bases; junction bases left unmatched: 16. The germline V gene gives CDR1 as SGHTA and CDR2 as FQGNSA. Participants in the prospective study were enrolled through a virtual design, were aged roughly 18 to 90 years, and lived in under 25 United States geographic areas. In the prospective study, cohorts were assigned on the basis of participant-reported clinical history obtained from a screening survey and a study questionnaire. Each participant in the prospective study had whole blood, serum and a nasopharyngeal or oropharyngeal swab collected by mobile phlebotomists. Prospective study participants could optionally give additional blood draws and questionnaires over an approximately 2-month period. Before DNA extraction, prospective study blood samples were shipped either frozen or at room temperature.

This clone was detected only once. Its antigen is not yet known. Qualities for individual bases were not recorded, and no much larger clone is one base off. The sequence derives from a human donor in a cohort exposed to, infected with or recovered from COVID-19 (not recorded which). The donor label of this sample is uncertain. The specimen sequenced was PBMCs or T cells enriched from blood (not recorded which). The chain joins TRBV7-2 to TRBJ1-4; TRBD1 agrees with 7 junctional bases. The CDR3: CASSNQGETGLGEKLFF. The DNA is TGTGCCAGCAGCAACCAAGGGGAGACAGGGCTAGGTGAAAAACTGTTTTTT.